This T cell receptor (beta chain) derives from a study of glioma-infiltrating T cells after dendritic cell vaccination. Study summary: Patients received three intradermal dendritic cell vaccine injections at biweekly intervals. Points from the study as a whole: Higher TCR clonality did not directly relate to longer survival.

The immunoSEQ assay amplified TCRB CDR3 from up to roughly 2 ug DNA. Profiled with immunoSEQ multiplex PCR; TCRdb holds only in-frame clones, not every one. The table includes roughly 100,000 clones, more than 80% detected once. Trimming took 6 bases from V and 0 from J, leaving 9 bases between them. Germline loops: CDR1 PRHDT, CDR2 FYEKMQ (reference sequence). The CDR3 has 14 amino acids. Fresh-frozen tumor tissue and more than two years of survival data were available for all. This clone was seen only a few times. The antigen is unknown. The chain recombines TRBV13 with TRBJ1-5; D unresolved. The origin of this receptor is a human donor with glioblastoma. The material was blood, obtained before dendritic cell vaccination. CDR3: CASSDSYSNQPQHF. The CDR3, as DNA: TGTGCCAGCAGTGACTCGTATAGCAATCAGCCCCAGCATTTT.